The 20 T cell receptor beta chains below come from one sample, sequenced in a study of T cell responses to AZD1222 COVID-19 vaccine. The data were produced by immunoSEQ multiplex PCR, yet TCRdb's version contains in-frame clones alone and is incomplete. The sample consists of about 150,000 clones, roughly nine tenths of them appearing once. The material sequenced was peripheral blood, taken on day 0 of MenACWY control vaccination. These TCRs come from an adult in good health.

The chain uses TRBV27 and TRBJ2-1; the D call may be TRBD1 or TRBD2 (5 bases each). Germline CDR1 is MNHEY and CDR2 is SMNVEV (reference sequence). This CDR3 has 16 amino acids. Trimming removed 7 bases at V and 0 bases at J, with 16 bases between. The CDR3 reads CASTPLGTASYNEQFF. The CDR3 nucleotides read TGTGCCAGCACTCCTTTGGGGACGGCCTCCTACAATGAGCAGTTCTTC.

The CDR3 is CASSFQGAVNEQFF. The CDR3 region has the DNA TGCGCCAGCAGCTTTCAGGGGGCAGTCAATGAGCAGTTCTTC. The V call is TRBV5-1, the J call TRBJ2-1; 8 bases agree with TRBD1. Germline V CDR1 and CDR2: SGHRS, YFSETQ. The CDR3 length is 14 residues. Trimming at V came to 2 bases and at J to 6 bases, leaving 4 bases not matched to a gene. The full variable domain, its missing parts supplied by reference TRBV5-1 and TRBJ2-1, is KAGVTQTPRYLIKTRGQQVTLSCSPISGHRSVSWYQQTPGQGLQFLFEYFSETQRNKGNFPGRFSGRQFSNSRSEMNVSTLELGDSALYLCASSFQGAVNEQFFGPGTRLTVL.

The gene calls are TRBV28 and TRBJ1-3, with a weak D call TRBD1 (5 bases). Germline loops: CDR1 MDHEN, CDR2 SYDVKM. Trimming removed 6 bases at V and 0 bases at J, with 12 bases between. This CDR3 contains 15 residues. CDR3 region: CASSLQVLSGNTIYF. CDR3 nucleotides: TGTGCCAGCAGCCTACAGGTTCTCTCTGGAAACACCATATATTTT. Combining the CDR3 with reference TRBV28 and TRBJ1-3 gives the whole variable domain DVKVTQSSRYLVKRTGEKVFLECVQDMDHENMFWYRQDPGLGLRLIYFSYDVKMKEKGDIPEGYSVSREKKERFSLILESASTNQTSMYLCASSLQVLSGNTIYFGEGSWLTVV.

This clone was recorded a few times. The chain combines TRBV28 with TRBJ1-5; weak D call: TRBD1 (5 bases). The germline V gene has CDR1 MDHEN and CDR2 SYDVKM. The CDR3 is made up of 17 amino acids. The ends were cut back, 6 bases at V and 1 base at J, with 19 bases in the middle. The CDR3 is CASSLGPRGLSNQPQHF. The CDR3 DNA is TGTGCCAGCAGCCTAGGTCCGCGGGGACTGAGCAATCAGCCCCAGCATTTT.

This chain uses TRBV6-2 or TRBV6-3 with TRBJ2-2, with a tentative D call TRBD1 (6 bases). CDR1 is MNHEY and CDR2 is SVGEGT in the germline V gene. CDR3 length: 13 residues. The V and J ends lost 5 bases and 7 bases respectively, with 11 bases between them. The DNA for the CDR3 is TGTGCCAGCAGTGCACAGGGCGGCGGGGAGCTGTTTTTT. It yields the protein CASSAQGGGELFF.

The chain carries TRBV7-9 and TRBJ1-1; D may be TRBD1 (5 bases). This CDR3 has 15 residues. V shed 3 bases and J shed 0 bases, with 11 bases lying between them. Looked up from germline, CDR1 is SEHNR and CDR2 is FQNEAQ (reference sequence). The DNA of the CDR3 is TGTGCCAGCAGCTTGCCTGGGGGGATGAACACTGAAGCTTTCTTT. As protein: CASSLPGGMNTEAFF.

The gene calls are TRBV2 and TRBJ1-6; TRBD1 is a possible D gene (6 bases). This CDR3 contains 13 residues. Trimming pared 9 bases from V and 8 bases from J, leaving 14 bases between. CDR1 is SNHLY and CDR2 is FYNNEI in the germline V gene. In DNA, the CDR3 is TGTGCCAGTGGAGGGGCAGGGGATTCACCCCTCCACTTT. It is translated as CASGGAGDSPLHF.

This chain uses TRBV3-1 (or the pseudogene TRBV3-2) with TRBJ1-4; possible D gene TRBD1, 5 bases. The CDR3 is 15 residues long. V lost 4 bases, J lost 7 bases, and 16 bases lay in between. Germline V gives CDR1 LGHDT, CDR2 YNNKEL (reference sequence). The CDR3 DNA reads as TGTGCCAGCAGCCTTACAAGCAGGGTGGGTGAAAAACTGTTTTTT. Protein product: CASSLTSRVGEKLFF.

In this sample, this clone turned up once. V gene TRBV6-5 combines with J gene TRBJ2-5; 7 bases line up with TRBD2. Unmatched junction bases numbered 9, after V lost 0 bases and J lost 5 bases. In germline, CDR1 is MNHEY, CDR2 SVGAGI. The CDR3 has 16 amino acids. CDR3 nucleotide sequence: TGTGCCAGCAGTTACTCGGGGAGGGCTAGTTCTGAGACCCAGTACTTC. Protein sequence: CASSYSGRASSETQYF.

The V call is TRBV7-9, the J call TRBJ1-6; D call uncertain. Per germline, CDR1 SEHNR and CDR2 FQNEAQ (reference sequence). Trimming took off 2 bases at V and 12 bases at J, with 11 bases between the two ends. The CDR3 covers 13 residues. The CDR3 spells CASSLLTVGPLHF. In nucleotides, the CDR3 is TGTGCCAGCAGCTTATTGACGGTTGGACCCCTCCACTTT. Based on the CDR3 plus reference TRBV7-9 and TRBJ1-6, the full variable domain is DTGVSQNPRHKITKRGQNVTFRCDPISEHNRLYWYRQTLGQGPEFLTYFQNEAQLEKSRLLSDRFSAERPKGSFSTLEIQRTEQGDSAMYLCASSLLTVGPLHFGNGTRLTVT.

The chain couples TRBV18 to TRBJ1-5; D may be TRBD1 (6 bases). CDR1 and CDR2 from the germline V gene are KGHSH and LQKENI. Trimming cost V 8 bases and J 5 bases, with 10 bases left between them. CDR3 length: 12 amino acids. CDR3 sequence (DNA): TGTGCCAGCGCAGGGGTCGATCAGCCCCAGCATTTT. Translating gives CASAGVDQPQHF.

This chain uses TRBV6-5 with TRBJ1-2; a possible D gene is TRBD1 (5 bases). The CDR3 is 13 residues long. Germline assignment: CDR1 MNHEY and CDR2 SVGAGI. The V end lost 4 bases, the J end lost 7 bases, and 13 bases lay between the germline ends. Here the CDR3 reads CASSLDSLGGYTF. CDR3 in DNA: TGTGCCAGCAGTTTAGACAGCCTCGGTGGCTACACCTTC.

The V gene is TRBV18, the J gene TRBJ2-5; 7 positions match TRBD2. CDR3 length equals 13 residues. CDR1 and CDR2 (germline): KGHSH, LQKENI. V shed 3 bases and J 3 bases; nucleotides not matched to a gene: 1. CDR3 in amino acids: CASSPGREETQYF. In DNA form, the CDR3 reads TGTGCCAGCTCACCTGGGAGGGAAGAGACCCAGTACTTC.

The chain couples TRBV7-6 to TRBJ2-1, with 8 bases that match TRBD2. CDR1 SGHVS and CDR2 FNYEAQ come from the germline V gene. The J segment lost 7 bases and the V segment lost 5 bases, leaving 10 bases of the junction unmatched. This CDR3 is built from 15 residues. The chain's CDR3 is CASSPTSVNFNEQFF. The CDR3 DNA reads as TGTGCCAGCAGCCCGACTAGCGTAAACTTTAATGAGCAGTTCTTC.

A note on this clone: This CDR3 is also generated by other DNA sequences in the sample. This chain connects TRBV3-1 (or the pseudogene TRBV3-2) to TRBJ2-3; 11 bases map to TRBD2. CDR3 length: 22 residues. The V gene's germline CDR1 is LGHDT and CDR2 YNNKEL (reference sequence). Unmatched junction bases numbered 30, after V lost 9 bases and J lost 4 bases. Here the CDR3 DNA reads TGTGCCAGTACCAATCAAGAGGAGTTAGCGGGAGGGCCCTCATTATTCGCAGATACGCAGTATTTT. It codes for CASTNQEELAGGPSLFADTQYF.

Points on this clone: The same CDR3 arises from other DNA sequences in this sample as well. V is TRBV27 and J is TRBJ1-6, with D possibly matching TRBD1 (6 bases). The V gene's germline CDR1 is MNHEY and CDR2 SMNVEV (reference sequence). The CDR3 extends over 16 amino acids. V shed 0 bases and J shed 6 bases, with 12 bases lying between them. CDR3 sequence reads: CASSLSGGTPNSPLHF. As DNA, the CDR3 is TGTGCCAGCAGTTTATCAGGGGGGACCCCTAATTCACCCCTCCACTTT.

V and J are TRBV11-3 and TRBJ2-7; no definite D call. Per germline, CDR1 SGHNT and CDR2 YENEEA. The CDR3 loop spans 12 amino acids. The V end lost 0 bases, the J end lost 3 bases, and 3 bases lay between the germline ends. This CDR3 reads CASSLDVYEQYF. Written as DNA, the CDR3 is TGTGCCAGCAGCTTAGATGTCTACGAGCAGTACTTC.

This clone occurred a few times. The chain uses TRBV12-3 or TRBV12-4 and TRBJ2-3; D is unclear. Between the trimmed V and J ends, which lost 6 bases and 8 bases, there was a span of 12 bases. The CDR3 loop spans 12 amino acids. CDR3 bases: TGTGCCAGCAGCCTAGGGAAGCGTACGCAGTATTTT. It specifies CASSLGKRTQYF.

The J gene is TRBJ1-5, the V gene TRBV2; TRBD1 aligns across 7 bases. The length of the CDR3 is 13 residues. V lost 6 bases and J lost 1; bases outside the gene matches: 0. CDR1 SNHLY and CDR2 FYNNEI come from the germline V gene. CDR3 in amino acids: CASRGQSNQPQHF. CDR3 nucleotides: TGTGCCAGCAGGGGACAGAGCAATCAGCCCCAGCATTTT.

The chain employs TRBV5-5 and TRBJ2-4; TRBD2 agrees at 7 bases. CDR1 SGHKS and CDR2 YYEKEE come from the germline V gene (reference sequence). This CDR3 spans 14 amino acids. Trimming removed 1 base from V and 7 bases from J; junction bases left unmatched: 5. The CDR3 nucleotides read TGTGCCAGCAGCTTGCGAGGGCGGGAGAACATTCAGTACTTC. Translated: CASSLRGRENIQYF.